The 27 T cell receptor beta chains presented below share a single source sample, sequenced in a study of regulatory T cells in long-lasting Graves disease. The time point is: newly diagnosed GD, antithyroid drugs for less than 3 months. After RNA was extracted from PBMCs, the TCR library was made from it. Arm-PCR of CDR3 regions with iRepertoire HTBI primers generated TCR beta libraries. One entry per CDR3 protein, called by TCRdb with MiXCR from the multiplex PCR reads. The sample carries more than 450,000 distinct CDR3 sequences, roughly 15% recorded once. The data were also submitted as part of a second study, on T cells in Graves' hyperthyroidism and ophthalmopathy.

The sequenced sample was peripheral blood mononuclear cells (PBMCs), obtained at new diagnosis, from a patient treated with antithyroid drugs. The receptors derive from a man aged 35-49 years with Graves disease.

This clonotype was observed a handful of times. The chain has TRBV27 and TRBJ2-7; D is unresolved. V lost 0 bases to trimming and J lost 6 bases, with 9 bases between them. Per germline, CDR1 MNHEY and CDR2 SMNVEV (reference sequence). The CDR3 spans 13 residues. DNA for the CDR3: TGTGCCAGCAGTTTATCGTGGATCGGCGAGCAGTACTTC. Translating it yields CASSLSWIGEQYF.

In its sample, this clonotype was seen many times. This chain's CDR3 is CASSYGADYGYTF. DNA of the CDR3: TGTGCCAGCAGTTACGGGGCAGACTATGGCTACACCTTC. This chain joins TRBV6-5 and TRBJ1-2; D perhaps matches TRBD1 (5 bases). This CDR3 has 13 residues. Germline CDR1 MNHEY, CDR2 SVGAGI. V shed 2 bases and J shed 3 bases, with 7 bases lying between them.

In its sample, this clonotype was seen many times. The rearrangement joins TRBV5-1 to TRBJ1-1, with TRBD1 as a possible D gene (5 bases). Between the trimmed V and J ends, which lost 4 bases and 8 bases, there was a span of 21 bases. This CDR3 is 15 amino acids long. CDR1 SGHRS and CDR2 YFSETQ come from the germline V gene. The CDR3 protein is CASSRGPGDGKEAFF. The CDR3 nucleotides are TGCGCCAGCAGCCGGGGCCCGGGGGACGGTAAGGAAGCTTTCTTT.

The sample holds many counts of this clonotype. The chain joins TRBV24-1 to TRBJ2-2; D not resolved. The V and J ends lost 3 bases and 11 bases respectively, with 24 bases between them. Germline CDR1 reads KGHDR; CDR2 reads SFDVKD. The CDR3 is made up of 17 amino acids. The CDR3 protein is CATSDPILSLGLGELFF. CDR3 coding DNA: TGTGCCACCAGTGATCCCATCCTATCCCTAGGCCTTGGTGAGCTGTTTTTT.

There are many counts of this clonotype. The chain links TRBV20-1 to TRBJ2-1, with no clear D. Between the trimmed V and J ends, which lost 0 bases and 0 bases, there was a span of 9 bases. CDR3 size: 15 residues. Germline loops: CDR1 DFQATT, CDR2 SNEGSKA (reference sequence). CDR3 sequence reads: CSARDIGSSYNEQFF. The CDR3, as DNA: TGCAGTGCTAGAGATATCGGAAGCTCCTACAATGAGCAGTTCTTC.

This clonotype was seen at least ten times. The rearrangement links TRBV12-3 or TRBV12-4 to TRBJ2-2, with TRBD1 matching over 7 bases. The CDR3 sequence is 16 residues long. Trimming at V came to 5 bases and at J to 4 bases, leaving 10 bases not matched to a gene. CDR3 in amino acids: CASSKTGVRRTGELFF. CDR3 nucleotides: TGTGCCAGCAGTAAAACAGGGGTCCGACGCACCGGGGAGCTGTTTTTT.

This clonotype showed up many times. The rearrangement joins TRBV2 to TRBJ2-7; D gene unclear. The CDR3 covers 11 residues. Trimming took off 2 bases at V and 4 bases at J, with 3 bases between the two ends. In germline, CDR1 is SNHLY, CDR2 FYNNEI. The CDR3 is CASSEIYEQYF. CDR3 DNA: TGTGCCAGCAGTGAAATTTACGAGCAGTACTTC.

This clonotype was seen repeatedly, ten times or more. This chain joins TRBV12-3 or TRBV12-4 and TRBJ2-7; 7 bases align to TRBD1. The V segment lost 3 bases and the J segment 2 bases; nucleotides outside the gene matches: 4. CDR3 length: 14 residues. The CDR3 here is CASSLTGTPYEQYF. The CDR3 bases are TGTGCCAGCAGTTTGACAGGGACCCCCTACGAGCAGTACTTC.

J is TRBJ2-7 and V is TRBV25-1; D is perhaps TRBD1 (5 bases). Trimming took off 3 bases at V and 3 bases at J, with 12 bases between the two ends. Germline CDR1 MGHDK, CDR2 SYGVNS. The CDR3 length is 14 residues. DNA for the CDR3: TGTGCCAGCAGTGAGGTAGGGGTTCGCTACGAGCAGTACTTC. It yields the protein CASSEVGVRYEQYF.

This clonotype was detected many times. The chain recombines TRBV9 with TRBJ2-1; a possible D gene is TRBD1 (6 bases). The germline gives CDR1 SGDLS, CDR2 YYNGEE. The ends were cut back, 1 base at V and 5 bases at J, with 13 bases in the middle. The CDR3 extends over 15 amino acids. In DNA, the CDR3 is TGTGCCAGCAGCGTATTCCCGGACAGACACAATGAGCAGTTCTTC. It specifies CASSVFPDRHNEQFF.

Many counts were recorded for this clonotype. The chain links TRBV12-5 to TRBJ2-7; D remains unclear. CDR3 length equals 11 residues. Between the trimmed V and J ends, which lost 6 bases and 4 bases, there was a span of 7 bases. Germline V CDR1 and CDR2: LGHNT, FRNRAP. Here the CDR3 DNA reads TGTGCTAGTGGCCAAAGTTACGAGCAGTACTTC. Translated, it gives CASGQSYEQYF.

In nucleotides, the CDR3 is TGTGCCAGCAGCTCCTACAGGGGGCAGAGCAATCAGCCCCAGCATTTT. It encodes CASSSYRGQSNQPQHF. The genes are TRBV7-9 and TRBJ1-5; 9 positions match TRBD1. The J segment lost 1 base and the V segment lost 4 bases, leaving 5 bases of the junction unmatched. CDR1 and CDR2 from the germline V gene are SEHNR and FQNEAQ (reference sequence). This CDR3 is built from 16 residues.

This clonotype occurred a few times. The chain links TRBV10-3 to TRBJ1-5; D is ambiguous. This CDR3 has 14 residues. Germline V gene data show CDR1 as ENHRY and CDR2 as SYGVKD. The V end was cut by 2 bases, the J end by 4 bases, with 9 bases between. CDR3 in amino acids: CAISERAANQPQHF. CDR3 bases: TGTGCCATCAGTGAGAGGGCAGCGAATCAGCCCCAGCATTTT.

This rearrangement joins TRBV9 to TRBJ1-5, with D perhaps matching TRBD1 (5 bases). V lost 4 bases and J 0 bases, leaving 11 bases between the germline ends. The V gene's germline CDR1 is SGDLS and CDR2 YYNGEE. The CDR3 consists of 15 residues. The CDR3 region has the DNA TGTGCCAGCAGCCCCCGGGACTCTAGCAATCAGCCCCAGCATTTT. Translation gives CASSPRDSSNQPQHF. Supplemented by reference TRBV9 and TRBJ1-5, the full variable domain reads DSGVTQTPKHLITATGQRVTLRCSPRSGDLSVYWYQQSLDQGLQFLIQYYNGEERAKGNILERFSAQQFPDLHSELNLSSLELGDSALYFCASSPRDSSNQPQHFGDGTRLSIL.

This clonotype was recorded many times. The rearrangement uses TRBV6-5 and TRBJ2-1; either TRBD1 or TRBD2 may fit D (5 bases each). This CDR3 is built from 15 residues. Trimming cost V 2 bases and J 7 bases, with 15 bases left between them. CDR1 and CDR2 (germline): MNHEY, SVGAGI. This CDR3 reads CASSYGDGTSNEQFF. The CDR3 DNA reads TGTGCCAGCAGTTACGGGGACGGCACTTCGAATGAGCAGTTCTTC.

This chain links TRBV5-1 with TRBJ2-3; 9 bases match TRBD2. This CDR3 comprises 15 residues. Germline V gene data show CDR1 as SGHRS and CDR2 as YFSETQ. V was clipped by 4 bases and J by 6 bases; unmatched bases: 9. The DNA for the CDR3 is TGCGCCAGCAGCGAGCTAGCGGGAATACATGATACGCAGTATTTT. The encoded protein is CASSELAGIHDTQYF.

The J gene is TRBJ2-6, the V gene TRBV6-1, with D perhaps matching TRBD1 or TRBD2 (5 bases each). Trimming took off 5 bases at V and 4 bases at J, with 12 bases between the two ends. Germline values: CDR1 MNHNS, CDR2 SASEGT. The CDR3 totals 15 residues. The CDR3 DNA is TGTGCCAGCAGTCACGGGACCTCGGGGGCCAACGTCCTGACTTTC. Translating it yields CASSHGTSGANVLTF.

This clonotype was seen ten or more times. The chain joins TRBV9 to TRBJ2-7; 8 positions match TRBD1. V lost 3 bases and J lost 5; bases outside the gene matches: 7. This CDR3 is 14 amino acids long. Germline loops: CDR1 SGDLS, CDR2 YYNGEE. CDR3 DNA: TGTGCCAGCAGCGCGACGGACAGGGACAACGAGCAGTACTTC. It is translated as CASSATDRDNEQYF.

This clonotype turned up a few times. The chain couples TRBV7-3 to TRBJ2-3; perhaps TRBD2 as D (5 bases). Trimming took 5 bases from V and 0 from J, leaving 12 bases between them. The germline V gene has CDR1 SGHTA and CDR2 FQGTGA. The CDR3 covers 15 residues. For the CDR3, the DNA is TGTGCCAGCAGCCACGGACTTTCAAGCACAGATACGCAGTATTTT. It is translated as CASSHGLSSTDTQYF.

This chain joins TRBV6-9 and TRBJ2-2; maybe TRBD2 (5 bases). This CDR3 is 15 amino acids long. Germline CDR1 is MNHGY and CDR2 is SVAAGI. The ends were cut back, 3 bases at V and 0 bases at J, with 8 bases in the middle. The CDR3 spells CASSYEAANTGELFF. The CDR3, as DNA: TGTGCCAGCAGTTACGAAGCGGCGAACACCGGGGAGCTGTTTTTT.

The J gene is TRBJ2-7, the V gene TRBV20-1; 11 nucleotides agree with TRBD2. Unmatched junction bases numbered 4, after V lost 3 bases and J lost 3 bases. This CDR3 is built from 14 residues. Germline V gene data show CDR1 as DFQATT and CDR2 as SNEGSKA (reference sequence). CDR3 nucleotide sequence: TGCAGTGCTAGTCTTGGACTAGCGGGCTACGAGCAGTACTTC. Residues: CSASLGLAGYEQYF.

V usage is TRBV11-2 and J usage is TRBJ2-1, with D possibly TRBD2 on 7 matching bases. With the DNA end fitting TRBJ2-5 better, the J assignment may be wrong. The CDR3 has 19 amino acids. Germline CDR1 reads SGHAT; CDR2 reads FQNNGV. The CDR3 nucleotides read TGTGCCAGCAGCTTAGAATTTTTTTCCGGGGGGCCCCTTCAAGAGACCCAGTACTTC. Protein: CASSLEFFSGGPLQETQYF.

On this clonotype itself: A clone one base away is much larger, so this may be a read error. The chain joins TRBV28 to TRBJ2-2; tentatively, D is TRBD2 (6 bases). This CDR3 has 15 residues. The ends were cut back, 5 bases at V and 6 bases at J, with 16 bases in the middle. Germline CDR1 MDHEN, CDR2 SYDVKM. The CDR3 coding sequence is TGTGCCAGCAGTAAGAGCAGGAGGGCCGCCGGGGAGCTGTTTTTT. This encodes CASSKSRRAAGELFF.

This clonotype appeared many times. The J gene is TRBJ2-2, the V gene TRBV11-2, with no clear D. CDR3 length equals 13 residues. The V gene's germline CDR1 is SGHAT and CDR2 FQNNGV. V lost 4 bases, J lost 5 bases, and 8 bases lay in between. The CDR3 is CASSSARTGELFF. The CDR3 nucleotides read TGTGCCAGCAGCTCAGCGCGGACCGGGGAGCTGTTTTTT.

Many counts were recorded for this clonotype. The CDR3 DNA reads as TGCAGTGCTAGAGATCGGGACCTTGGGAAGACCCAGTACTTC. Encoded protein: CSARDRDLGKTQYF. This chain joins TRBV20-1 and TRBJ2-5, with D perhaps being TRBD1 or TRBD2 (5 bases each). Germline loops: CDR1 DFQATT, CDR2 SNEGSKA (reference sequence). V was pared by 0 bases and J by 6 bases, with 14 bases between. CDR3 length: 14 residues.

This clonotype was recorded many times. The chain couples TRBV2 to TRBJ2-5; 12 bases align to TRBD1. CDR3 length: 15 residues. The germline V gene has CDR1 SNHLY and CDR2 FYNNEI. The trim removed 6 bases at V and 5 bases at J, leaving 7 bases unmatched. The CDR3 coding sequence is TGTGCCAGCAGCCACGGGACAGGGGGCTGGGAGACCCAGTACTTC. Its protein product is CASSHGTGGWETQYF.

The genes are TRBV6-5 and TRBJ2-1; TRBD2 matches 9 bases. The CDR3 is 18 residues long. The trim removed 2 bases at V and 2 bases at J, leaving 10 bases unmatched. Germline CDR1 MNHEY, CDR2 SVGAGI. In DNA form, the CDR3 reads TGTGCCAGCAGTTACGAGAGGGGTACTAGCGGGCCCTACAATGAGCAGTTCTTC. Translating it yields CASSYERGTSGPYNEQFF.